This T cell receptor (beta chain) was obtained from a study of blood T cell repertoires in COVID-19. Study information: T cells, B-cell-depleted T cells, or PBMCs supplied cDNA or gDNA.

Here immunoSEQ multiplex PCR was the method, and the copy in TCRdb shows in-frame clones only, minus some. The sample shows hundreds of thousands of clones, 75% to 90% of them seen only once. The CDR3 has 15 amino acids. V shed 7 bases and J shed 0 bases, with 13 bases lying between them. In germline, CDR1 is SNHLY, CDR2 FYNNEI. The J gene is TRBJ1-5, the V gene TRBV2, with D tentatively TRBD1 (5 bases). Sequencing was carried out using PBMCs or T cells enriched from blood (not recorded which). The clonotype was recovered from a man between 18 and 29 years old who had recovered from COVID-19. CDR3 nucleotides: TGTGCCAGCACCCTTGGGGCCCATAGCAATCAGCCCCAGCATTTT. Translated, it gives CASTLGAHSNQPQHF.